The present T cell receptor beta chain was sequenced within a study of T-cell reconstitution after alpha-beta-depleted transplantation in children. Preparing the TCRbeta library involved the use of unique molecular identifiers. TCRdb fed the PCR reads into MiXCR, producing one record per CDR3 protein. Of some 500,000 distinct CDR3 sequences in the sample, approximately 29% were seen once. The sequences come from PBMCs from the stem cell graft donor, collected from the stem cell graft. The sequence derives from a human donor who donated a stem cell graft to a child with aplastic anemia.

The CDR3 region has the DNA TGTGCCAGCAGCCCAGGAGGGGACCCTTATCAGCCCCAGCATTTT. It specifies CASSPGGDPYQPQHF. The chain joins TRBV9 to TRBJ1-5; perhaps TRBD1 as D (5 bases). The CDR3 has 15 residues. Trimming took 4 bases from V and 5 from J, leaving 16 bases between them. The V gene's germline CDR1 is SGDLS and CDR2 YYNGEE.